This T cell receptor (beta chain) was identified in a study of metastatic and nonmetastatic thyroid tumors. Study background: Thyroid patients, malignant and benign, had repertoires compared across blood and tumor or nodule tissue.

The entire patient cohort was treatment-naive prior to thyroid surgery. This CDR3 is built from 12 residues. J gave up 13 bases and V 3 bases, and 9 bases lay outside the gene matches. CDR1 is GTSNPN and CDR2 is SVGIG in the germline V gene (reference sequence). TCRdb reprocessed the PCR reads using MiXCR. The repertoire holds fewer than 50,000 clones, with 25% to 35% as singletons. This clone was counted ten times or more. What was sequenced was blood. This chain links TRBV30 with TRBJ2-1; 7 bases match TRBD1. The source is a male donor with papillary thyroid cancer or a benign thyroid nodule (not recorded which). Some clones in this sample may be carry-over from other donors' samples. The CDR3 sequence is CAWRGDSQIQFF. The CDR3 nucleotides are TGTGCCTGGAGGGGGGACAGTCAAATCCAGTTCTTC.